Listed here are 20 T cell receptor beta chains from one sample, sequenced in a study of blood T cell repertoires in COVID-19 (dated by TCRdb to 2020 to 2021). Library preparation employed the immunoSEQ multiplex PCR assay. TCRdb obtained this table from immuneACCESS and retained in-frame rearrangements with V and J assigned. These tables miss some clones; where compared with another copy, unresolved V genes account for less than half of the shortfall, and the remainder is unexplained. The table for this sample lists some 120,000 clones; more than 70% of them were counted only once. Around 3.6% of the sample is taken by the ten largest. The sequenced sample consisted of peripheral blood. These TCRs come from a woman aged 60-70 years with acute or convalescent COVID-19.

This clone was observed a few times. The chain uses TRBV27 and TRBJ1-5; a weak D match, TRBD1 (5 bases). Per the germline V gene, CDR1 is MNHEY and CDR2 is SMNVEV (reference sequence). The V end was cut by 6 bases, the J end by 3 bases, with 15 bases between. CDR3 length: 15 amino acids. Here the CDR3 DNA reads TGTGCCAGCAGCCCCTGGGGAGGGGTCAATCAGCCCCAGCATTTT. Translation gives CASSPWGGVNQPQHF.

The gene calls are TRBV6-2 or TRBV6-3 and TRBJ2-6, with D hard to call. The CDR3 runs to 16 residues. Germline V gives CDR1 MNHEY, CDR2 SVGEGT. For the CDR3, the DNA is TGTCCCCCCAGCCTCACACGACTCTCTGGGGCCAACGTCCTGACTTTC. As protein: CPPSLTRLSGANVLTF.

The genes are TRBV27 and TRBJ1-5, with 8 bases matching TRBD1. In germline, CDR1 is MNHEY, CDR2 SMNVEV (reference sequence). V was pared by 3 bases and J by 7 bases, with 5 bases of the junction left unmatched. CDR3 length: 14 amino acids. The CDR3 spells CASSLQGAGQPQHF. DNA for the CDR3: TGTGCCAGCAGTTTGCAGGGGGCGGGACAGCCCCAGCATTTT.

The chain employs TRBV4-1 and TRBJ1-2; D is possibly TRBD1 (5 bases). The CDR3 consists of 15 residues. V was cut by 5 bases and J by 4 bases, with 17 bases left in between. CDR1 MGHRA and CDR2 YSYEKL come from the germline V gene. The CDR3 DNA sequence: TGCGCCAGCAGCTCCACTCCAGGGAGGGCCTATGGCTACACCTTC. It translates to CASSSTPGRAYGYTF.

This clone appeared once. This chain connects TRBV5-8 to TRBJ1-3; D is unresolved. CDR1 and CDR2 (germline): SGHTS, YDEGEE. The CDR3 length is 17 residues. The V end lost 0 bases, the J end lost 0 bases, and 13 bases lay between the germline ends. CDR3 nucleotide sequence: TGTGCCAGCAGCTTGGTCATCTTGAGGAGCTCTGGAAACACCATATATTTT. Amino acids: CASSLVILRSSGNTIYF.

This chain uses TRBV19 with TRBJ2-3; 7 bases match TRBD2. Germline V lookup: CDR1 LNHDA, CDR2 SQIVND (reference sequence). Unmatched junction bases numbered 8, after V lost 6 bases and J lost 2 bases. This CDR3 region has 15 residues. The CDR3 DNA follows: TGTGCCAGTAGGCCGGGGGGAGCTTTCACAGATACGCAGTATTTT. This sequence encodes CASRPGGAFTDTQYF. Full variable domain (outside the CDR3, taken from reference TRBV19 and TRBJ2-3): DGGITQSPKYLFRKEGQNVTLSCEQNLNHDAMYWYRQDPGQGLRLIYYSQIVNDFQKGDIAEGYSVSREKKESFPLTVTSAQKNPTAFYLCASRPGGAFTDTQYFGPGTRLTVL.

V gene TRBV28 combines with J gene TRBJ2-7; TRBD1 is a possible D gene (5 bases). V lost 7 bases to trimming and J lost 4 bases, with 14 bases between them. Germline loops: CDR1 MDHEN, CDR2 SYDVKM. The CDR3 is 13 residues long. In nucleotides, the CDR3 is TGTGCCAGCAAGTTTGGGGCCTCATACGAGCAGTACTTC. Protein sequence: CASKFGASYEQYF.

The J gene is TRBJ1-5, the V gene TRBV27; D is possibly TRBD1 (6 bases). V lost 1 base, J lost 6 bases, and 10 bases lay in between. CDR1 MNHEY and CDR2 SMNVEV come from the germline V gene (reference sequence). The CDR3 totals 14 residues. The CDR3 nucleotides read TGTGCCAGCAGTTTATTGGGGGCGGGTCAGCCCCAGCATTTT. Its protein product is CASSLLGAGQPQHF.

This chain uses TRBV7-8 with TRBJ2-1; D remains ambiguous. Trimming shortened V by 1 base and J by 0 bases, and 13 bases separated the two germline ends. The CDR3 is 17 residues long. The germline V gene has CDR1 SGHVS and CDR2 FQNEAQ. The CDR3 protein is CASSLVIGFGSYNEQFF. The CDR3 DNA sequence: TGTGCCAGCAGCTTAGTCATCGGGTTTGGCTCCTACAATGAGCAGTTCTTC.

The chain links TRBV5-1 to TRBJ2-3; possibly TRBD2 for D (6 bases). Trimming cost V 0 bases and J 3 bases, with 8 bases left between them. The germline CDR1 and CDR2 sequences are SGHRS and YFSETQ. The length of the CDR3 is 14 residues. This chain's CDR3 is CASSLGTKTDTQYF. CDR3 nucleotides: TGCGCCAGCAGCTTGGGGACTAAAACAGATACGCAGTATTTT. The full variable domain, in which reference TRBV5-1 and TRBJ2-3 provide the parts outside the CDR3, is KAGVTQTPRYLIKTRGQQVTLSCSPISGHRSVSWYQQTPGQGLQFLFEYFSETQRNKGNFPGRFSGRQFSNSRSEMNVSTLELGDSALYLCASSLGTKTDTQYFGPGTRLTVL.

V and J are TRBV19 and TRBJ2-6, with 11 bases aligning to TRBD1. The CDR3 has 19 residues. J lost 1 base, V lost 7 bases, and 12 bases had no gene match. Germline values: CDR1 LNHDA, CDR2 SQIVND (reference sequence). As DNA, the CDR3 is TGTGCCAGTACCTTACCGGGACAGGGGGTATCATCTGGGGCCAACGTCCTGACTTTC. Translating gives CASTLPGQGVSSGANVLTF.

The genes are TRBV5-1 and TRBJ1-4; tentative D call: TRBD1 (6 bases). With 3 bases removed from V and 3 bases from J, the gap between germline ends came to 12 bases. The germline gives CDR1 SGHRS, CDR2 YFSETQ. The CDR3 extends over 15 amino acids. The chain's CDR3 is CASSWEQGSNEKLFF. The CDR3 DNA is TGCGCCAGCAGCTGGGAACAGGGTTCTAATGAAAAACTGTTTTTT.

This clone was seen only a few times. This rearrangement joins TRBV7-3 to TRBJ2-2, with 9 bases matching TRBD1. This CDR3 spans 14 amino acids. Per germline, CDR1 SGHTA and CDR2 FQGTGA. After removal of 9 bases from V and 7 bases from J, the junction contained 9 bases not matched to a gene. The CDR3: CASSGTGSGGELFF. CDR3 DNA sequence: TGTGCCAGTTCCGGGACAGGGAGCGGCGGGGAGCTGTTTTTT.

Turning to this clone: A junction end diverges from the germline sequence, so it may reflect a read error. The rearrangement uses TRBV28 and TRBJ1-5; D may be TRBD1 (5 bases). Looked up from germline, CDR1 is MDHEN and CDR2 is SYDVKM. The CDR3 is 12 residues long. The CDR3 bases are TGTGCCAGCAGCGACAGCAGTCAGCCCCAGCATTTT. Translation gives CASSDSSQPQHF. The complete variable domain, with remaining parts taken from reference TRBV28 and TRBJ1-5, reads DVKVTQSSRYLVKRTGEKVFLECVQDMDHENMFWYRQDPGLGLRLIYFSYDVKMKEKGDIPEGYSVSREKKERFSLILESASTNQTSMYLCASSDSSQPQHFGDGTRLSIL.

The V call is TRBV19, the J call TRBJ1-2; possibly TRBD1 for D (5 bases). Germline-derived CDR1 and CDR2 are LNHDA and SQIVND (reference sequence). The CDR3 loop spans 12 amino acids. The V end lost 10 bases, the J end lost 8 bases, and 17 bases lay between the germline ends. The CDR3 sequence is CATKRGESGYTF. The CDR3 DNA follows: TGTGCCACCAAACGGGGGGAATCGGGCTACACCTTC.

The chain is built from TRBV12-3 or TRBV12-4 and TRBJ1-5; 7 nucleotides align to TRBD1. CDR3 length: 13 amino acids. Trimming cost V 6 bases and J 2 bases; bases outside gene matches: 1. The CDR3 is CASSGQGNQPQHF. DNA for the CDR3: TGTGCCAGCAGCGGACAGGGCAATCAGCCCCAGCATTTT.

This clone came up a few times. The rearrangement joins TRBV28 to TRBJ1-4; D possibly corresponds to TRBD1 (6 bases). Per germline, CDR1 MDHEN and CDR2 SYDVKM. This CDR3 contains 15 residues. Trimming pared 2 bases from V and 7 bases from J, leaving 14 bases between. DNA for the CDR3: TGTGCCAGCAGTTTAGTTACGGGGGGCGGTGAAAAACTGTTTTTT. This translates into CASSLVTGGGEKLFF. The variable domain in full, with the rest retrieved from reference TRBV28 and TRBJ1-4, is DVKVTQSSRYLVKRTGEKVFLECVQDMDHENMFWYRQDPGLGLRLIYFSYDVKMKEKGDIPEGYSVSREKKERFSLILESASTNQTSMYLCASSLVTGGGEKLFFGSGTQLSVL.

This chain links TRBV6-5 with TRBJ2-3, with 8 nucleotides matching TRBD1. Germline V gives CDR1 MNHEY, CDR2 SVGAGI. V was clipped by 6 bases and J by 4 bases; unmatched bases: 9. CDR3 length: 15 residues. CDR3 amino acids: CASRRQGRRPDTQYF. The CDR3 bases are TGTGCCAGCAGGCGACAGGGGAGGCGGCCAGATACGCAGTATTTT.

This chain joins TRBV5-1 and TRBJ1-1; TRBD1 matches at 10 bases. This CDR3 has 18 residues. The germline V gene encodes CDR1 SGHRS and CDR2 YFSETQ. Germline trimming cut 1 base from V and 0 bases from J; bases unmatched to any gene: 9. CDR3 nucleotides: TGCGCCAGCAGCTTGCTCGGGACAGGGGAGTTCCTGAACACTGAAGCTTTCTTT. Its translation: CASSLLGTGEFLNTEAFF.

J is TRBJ1-2 and V is TRBV7-9; D remains ambiguous. The CDR3 runs 11 residues. V was clipped by 0 bases and J by 8 bases, with 4 bases between them. The germline gives CDR1 SEHNR, CDR2 FQNEAQ (reference sequence). The CDR3 DNA reads as TGTGCCAGCAGCTTAGCGGAGGGCTACACCTTC. It yields the protein CASSLAEGYTF.